Included here is one T cell receptor (beta chain) sequence, with context. Its antigen is currently unknown. These data belong to a study of CD8+ T cells in alopecia areata. Study-wide context: At a dose of 5 to 10 mg twice daily, oral tofacitinib was given to treated patients. Broader study findings: Between patients, shared TCR sequences were less clear than in mice. This was possibly due in part to HLA diversity in the patient population.

CDR3 length equals 12 residues. Deletions cut 0 bases from V and 5 bases from J, with 4 bases between. Germline CDR1 LGHNA, CDR2 YSLEER. cDNA serving as the sequencing template came from extracted, reverse transcribed RNA. Only in-frame clones appear in the TCRdb table, and some are missing; sequencing was by immunoSEQ multiplex PCR. This sample carries over 85,000 clones, less than 50% of them seen once, and the ten largest clones take around 0.8%. Material: CD4+ T cells sorted from blood. This sequence was found in a human donor with alopecia areata. The rearrangement links TRBV4-3 to TRBJ1-2; D call uncertain. The CDR3 DNA follows: TGCGCCAGCAGCCAAGATCGGTATGGCTACACCTTC. Translation: CASSQDRYGYTF.